The clone carrying this T cell receptor (beta chain) was seen only a few times. Its antigen is not known. The CDR3 runs 16 residues. Trimming shortened V by 6 bases and J by 7 bases, and 22 bases separated the two germline ends. Germline V gene data show CDR1 as SEHNR and CDR2 as FQNEAQ (reference sequence). This sample was taken from a study of T cells after yellow fever vaccination. Study-level points and caveats: Just a small share of clonotypes turned up in the CD4 compartment as well as the CD8 compartment. Reappearance after the booster was observed for most primary-vaccination clones (about 96% CD4, over 70% CD8).

UMIs were added to TCR cDNA along with a universal primer site when it was made by 5'RACE template switching. TCRdb itself ran the 5' RACE reads through MiXCR, one entry per CDR3 protein. The sample includes just over 300,000 distinct CDR3 sequences, roughly 3.5% of them seen just once. The sequence was obtained from a man aged 18 to 30 who received the YFV17D yellow fever vaccine. The source was PBMCs, collected on the day of the yellow fever booster vaccination. This chain links TRBV7-9 with TRBJ1-5; no clear D gene. CDR3 protein: CASSTTTEEAGQPQHF. The CDR3 region has the DNA TGTGCCAGCAGTACAACCACGGAGGAGGCGGGCCAGCCCCAGCATTTT.